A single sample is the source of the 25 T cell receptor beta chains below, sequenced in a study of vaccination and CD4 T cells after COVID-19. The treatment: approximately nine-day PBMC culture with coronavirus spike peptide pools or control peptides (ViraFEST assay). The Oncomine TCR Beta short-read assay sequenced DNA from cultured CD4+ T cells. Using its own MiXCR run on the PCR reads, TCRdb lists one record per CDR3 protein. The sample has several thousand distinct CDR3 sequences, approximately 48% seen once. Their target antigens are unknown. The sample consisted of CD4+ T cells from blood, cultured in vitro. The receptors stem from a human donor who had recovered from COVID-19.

For the CDR3, the DNA is TGTGCCAGCTCCGGGACGACAGCCAGCACAGATACGCAGTATTTT. It codes for CASSGTTASTDTQYF. The chain carries TRBV18 and TRBJ2-3, with D perhaps being TRBD1 or TRBD2 (5 bases each). The CDR3 totals 15 residues. V lost 6 bases and J lost 0, with 13 bases in between. The V gene's germline CDR1 is KGHSH and CDR2 LQKENI.

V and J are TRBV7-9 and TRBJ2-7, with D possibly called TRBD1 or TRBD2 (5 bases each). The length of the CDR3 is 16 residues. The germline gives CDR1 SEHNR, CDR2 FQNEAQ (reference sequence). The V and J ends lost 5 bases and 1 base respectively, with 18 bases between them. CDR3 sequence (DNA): TGTGCCAGCAGCCCCGGGCCCGGGACGCCATCCTACGAGCAGTACTTC. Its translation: CASSPGPGTPSYEQYF.

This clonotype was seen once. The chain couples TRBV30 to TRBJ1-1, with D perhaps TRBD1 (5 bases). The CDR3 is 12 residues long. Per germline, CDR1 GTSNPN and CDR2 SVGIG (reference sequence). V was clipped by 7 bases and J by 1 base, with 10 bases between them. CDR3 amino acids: CASQGPNTEAFF. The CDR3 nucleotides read TGTGCCTCCCAGGGCCCGAACACTGAAGCTTTCTTT.

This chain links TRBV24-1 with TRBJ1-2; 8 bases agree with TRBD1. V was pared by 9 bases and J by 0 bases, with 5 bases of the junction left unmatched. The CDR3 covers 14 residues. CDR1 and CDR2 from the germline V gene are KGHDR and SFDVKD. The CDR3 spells CATGQGAPNYGYTF. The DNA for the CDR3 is TGTGCCACCGGGCAGGGGGCCCCTAACTATGGCTACACCTTC.

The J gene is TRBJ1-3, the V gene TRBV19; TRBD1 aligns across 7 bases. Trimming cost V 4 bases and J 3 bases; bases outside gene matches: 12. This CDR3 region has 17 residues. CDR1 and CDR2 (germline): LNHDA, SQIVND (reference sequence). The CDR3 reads CASSTLPRQGGGNTIYF. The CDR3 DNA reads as TGTGCCAGTAGTACTCTCCCTCGACAGGGAGGTGGAAACACCATATATTTT. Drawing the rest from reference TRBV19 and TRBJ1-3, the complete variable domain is DGGITQSPKYLFRKEGQNVTLSCEQNLNHDAMYWYRQDPGQGLRLIYYSQIVNDFQKGDIAEGYSVSREKKESFPLTVTSAQKNPTAFYLCASSTLPRQGGGNTIYFGEGSWLTVV.

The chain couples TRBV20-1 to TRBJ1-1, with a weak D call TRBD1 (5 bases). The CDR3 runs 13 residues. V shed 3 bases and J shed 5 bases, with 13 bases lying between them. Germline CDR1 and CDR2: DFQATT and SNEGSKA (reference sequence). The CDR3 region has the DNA TGCAGTGCTAGCGACAGCCTCACAACTGAAGCTTTCTTT. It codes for CSASDSLTTEAFF.

As DNA, the CDR3 is TGTGCCAGCTCACCATTAATCGGGGGAGTAAAATCTACAAATACGCAGTATTTT. Amino acids: CASSPLIGGVKSTNTQYF. The rearrangement uses TRBV18 and TRBJ2-3, with D possibly TRBD2 on 6 matching bases. V was pared by 2 bases and J by 7 bases, with 25 bases between. CDR1 is KGHSH and CDR2 is LQKENI in the germline V gene. The CDR3 sequence is 18 residues long.

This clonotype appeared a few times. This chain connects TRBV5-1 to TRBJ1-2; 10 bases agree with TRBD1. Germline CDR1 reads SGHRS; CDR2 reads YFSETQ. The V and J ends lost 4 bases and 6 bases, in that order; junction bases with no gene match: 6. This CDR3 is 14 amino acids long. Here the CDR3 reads CASSPGTGVNGYTF. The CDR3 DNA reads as TGCGCCAGCAGCCCCGGGACAGGGGTAAATGGCTACACCTTC.

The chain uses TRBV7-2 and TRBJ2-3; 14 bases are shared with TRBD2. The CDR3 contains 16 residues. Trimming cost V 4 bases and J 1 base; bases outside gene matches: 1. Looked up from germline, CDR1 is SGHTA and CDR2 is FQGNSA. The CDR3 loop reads CASSSGLAGGTDTQYF. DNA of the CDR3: TGTGCCAGCAGCTCGGGACTAGCGGGGGGCACAGATACGCAGTATTTT.

CDR3 nucleotides: TGTGCCAGCATTGGTTATCGAGCGGGAGAATACGAGCAGTACTTC. Its translation: CASIGYRAGEYEQYF. The chain employs TRBV2 and TRBJ2-7, with TRBD2 matching 8 bases. Per germline, CDR1 SNHLY and CDR2 FYNNEI. The J segment lost 4 bases and the V segment lost 7 bases, leaving 12 bases of the junction unmatched. The CDR3 runs to 15 residues.

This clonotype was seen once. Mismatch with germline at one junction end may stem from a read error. The CDR3 coding sequence is TGCACCAGCAGTAGAAGATGGGGGGAGACCCAGTACTTC. Protein product: CTSSRRWGETQYF. The genes are TRBV5-1 and TRBJ2-5; D could derive from TRBD1 or TRBD2 (5 bases each). Germline V gene lookup returns CDR1 SGHRS and CDR2 YFSETQ. CDR3 length: 13 amino acids.

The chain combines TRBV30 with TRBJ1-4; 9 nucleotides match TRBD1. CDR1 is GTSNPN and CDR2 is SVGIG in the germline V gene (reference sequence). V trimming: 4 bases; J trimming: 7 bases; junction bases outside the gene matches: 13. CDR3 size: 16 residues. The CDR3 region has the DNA TGTGCCTGGATTTCAAGGGTGGGACAGGGTCGTGAAAAACTGTTTTTT. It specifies CAWISRVGQGREKLFF.

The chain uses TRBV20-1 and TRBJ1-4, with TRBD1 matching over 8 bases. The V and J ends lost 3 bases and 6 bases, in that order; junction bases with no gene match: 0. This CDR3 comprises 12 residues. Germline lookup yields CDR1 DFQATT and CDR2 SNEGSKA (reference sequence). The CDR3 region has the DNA TGCAGTGCTAGGACAGGGGATGAAAAACTGTTTTTT. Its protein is CSARTGDEKLFF.

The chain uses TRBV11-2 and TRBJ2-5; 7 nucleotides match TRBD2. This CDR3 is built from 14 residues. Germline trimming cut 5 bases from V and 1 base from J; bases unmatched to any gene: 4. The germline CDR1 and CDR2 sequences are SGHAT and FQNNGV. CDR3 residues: CASSKGTIQETQYF. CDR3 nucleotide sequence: TGTGCCAGCAGCAAGGGGACTATCCAAGAGACCCAGTACTTC.

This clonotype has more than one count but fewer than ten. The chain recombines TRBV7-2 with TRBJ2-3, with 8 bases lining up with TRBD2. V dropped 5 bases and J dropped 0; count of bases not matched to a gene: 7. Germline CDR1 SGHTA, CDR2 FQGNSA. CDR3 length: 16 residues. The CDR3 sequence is CASSGGGGGSTDTQYF. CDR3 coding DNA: TGTGCCAGCAGCGGAGGCGGCGGGGGGAGCACAGATACGCAGTATTTT.

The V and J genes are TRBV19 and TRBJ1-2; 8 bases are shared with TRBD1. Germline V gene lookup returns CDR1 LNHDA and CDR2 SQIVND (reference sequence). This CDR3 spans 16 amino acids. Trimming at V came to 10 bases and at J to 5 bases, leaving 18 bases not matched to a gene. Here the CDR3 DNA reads TGTGCCACACGCCCGTCAGGGGGCCCCTCGCCATATGGCTACACCTTC. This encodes CATRPSGGPSPYGYTF.

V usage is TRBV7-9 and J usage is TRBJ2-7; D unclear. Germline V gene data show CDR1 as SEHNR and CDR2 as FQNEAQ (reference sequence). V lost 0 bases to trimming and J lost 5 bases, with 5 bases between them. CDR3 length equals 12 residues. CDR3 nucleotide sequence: TGTGCCAGCAGCTTAGCGTCCCACGAGCAGTACTTC. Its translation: CASSLASHEQYF.

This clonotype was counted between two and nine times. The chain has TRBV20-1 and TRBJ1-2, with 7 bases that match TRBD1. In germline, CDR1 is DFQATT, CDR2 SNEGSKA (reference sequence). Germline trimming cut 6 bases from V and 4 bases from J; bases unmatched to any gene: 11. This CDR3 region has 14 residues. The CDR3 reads CSAIRDSGFYGYTF. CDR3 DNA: TGCAGTGCGATCCGGGACAGCGGCTTCTATGGCTACACCTTC.

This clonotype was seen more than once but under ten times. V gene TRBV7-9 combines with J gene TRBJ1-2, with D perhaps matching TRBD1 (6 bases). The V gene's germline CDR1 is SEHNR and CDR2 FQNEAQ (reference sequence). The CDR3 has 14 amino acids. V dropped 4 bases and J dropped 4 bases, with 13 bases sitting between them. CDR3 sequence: CASSSLGGPYGYTF. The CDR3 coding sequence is TGTGCCAGCAGCTCCCTAGGGGGTCCCTATGGCTACACCTTC.

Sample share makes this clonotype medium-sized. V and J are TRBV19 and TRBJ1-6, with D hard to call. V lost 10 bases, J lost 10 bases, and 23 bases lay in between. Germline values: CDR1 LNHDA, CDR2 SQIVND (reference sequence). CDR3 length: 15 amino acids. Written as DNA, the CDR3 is TGTGCCACAAATCGGGGTGTGCTGTTCCAATCACCCCTCCACTTT. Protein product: CATNRGVLFQSPLHF.

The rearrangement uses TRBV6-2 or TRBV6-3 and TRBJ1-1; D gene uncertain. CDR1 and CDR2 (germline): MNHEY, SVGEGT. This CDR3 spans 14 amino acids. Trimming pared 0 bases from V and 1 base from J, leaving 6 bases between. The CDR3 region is CASSYSFGNTEAFF. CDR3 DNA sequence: TGTGCCAGCAGTTACTCTTTCGGGAACACTGAAGCTTTCTTT.

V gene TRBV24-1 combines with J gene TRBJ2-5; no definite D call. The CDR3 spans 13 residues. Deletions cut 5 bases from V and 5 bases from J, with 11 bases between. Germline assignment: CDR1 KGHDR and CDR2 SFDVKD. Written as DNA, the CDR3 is TGTGCCACCAGTGCTTGGCAGAAGGAGACCCAGTACTTC. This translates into CATSAWQKETQYF.

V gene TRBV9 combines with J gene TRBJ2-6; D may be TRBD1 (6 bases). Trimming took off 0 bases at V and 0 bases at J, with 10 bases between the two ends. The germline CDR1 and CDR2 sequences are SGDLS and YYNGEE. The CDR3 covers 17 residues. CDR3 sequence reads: CASSVGGRYSGANVLTF. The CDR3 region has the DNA TGTGCCAGCAGCGTAGGGGGGCGGTACTCTGGGGCCAACGTCCTGACTTTC.

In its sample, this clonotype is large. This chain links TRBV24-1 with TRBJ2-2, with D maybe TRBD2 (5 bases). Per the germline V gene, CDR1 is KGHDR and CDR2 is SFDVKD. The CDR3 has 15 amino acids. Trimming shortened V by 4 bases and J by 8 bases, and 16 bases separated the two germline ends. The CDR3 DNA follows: TGTGCCACCAGTGACCCCAGGAGGATCGAGGGGGAGCTGTTTTTT. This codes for CATSDPRRIEGELFF.

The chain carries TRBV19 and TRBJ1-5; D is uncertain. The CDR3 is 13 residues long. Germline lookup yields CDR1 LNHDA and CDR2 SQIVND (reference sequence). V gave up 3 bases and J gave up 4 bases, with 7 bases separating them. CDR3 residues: CASSIARNQPQHF. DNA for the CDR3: TGTGCCAGTAGTATTGCTCGGAATCAGCCCCAGCATTTT.